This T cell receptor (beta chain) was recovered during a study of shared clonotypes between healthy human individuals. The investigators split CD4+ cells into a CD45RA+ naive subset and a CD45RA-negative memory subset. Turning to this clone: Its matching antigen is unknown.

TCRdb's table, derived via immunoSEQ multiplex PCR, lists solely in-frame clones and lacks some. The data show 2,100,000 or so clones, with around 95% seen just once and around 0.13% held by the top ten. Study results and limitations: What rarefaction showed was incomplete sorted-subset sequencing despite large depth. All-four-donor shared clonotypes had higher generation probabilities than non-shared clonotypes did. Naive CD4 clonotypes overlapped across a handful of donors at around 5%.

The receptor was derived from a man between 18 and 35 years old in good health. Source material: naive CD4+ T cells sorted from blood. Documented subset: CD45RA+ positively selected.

The CDR3: CASSFAGLNADTQYF. The CDR3 nucleotides are TGTGCCAGCAGCTTTGCGGGACTAAACGCAGATACGCAGTATTTT. The chain joins TRBV11-2 to TRBJ2-3, with 7 bases identical to TRBD2. The length of the CDR3 is 15 residues. V trimming: 3 bases; J trimming: 4 bases; junction bases outside the gene matches: 7. Per germline, CDR1 SGHAT and CDR2 FQNNGV.